Listed here are 11 T cell receptor beta chains from one sample, sequenced in a study of CD8+ T cells in alopecia areata. Once RNA had been extracted, it was reverse transcribed into cDNA to act as the sequencing template. The table came from immunoSEQ multiplex PCR; TCRdb's copy has only in-frame clones and leaves some out. The repertoire holds more than 95,000 clones, approximately 84% seen once, with roughly 11% in the top ten. This sample's treatment: oral pan-JAK inhibitor, 5-10 mg twice daily. The source was CD8+ T cells sorted from blood, collected around week 31, from a patient treated with tofacitinib. These receptors all come from a human donor with alopecia areata.

V usage is TRBV7-3 and J usage is TRBJ2-3; no clear D gene. V lost 0 bases and J lost 1, with 8 bases in between. CDR3 length: 15 amino acids. In germline, CDR1 is SGHTA, CDR2 FQGTGA. The CDR3 DNA is TGTGCCAGCAGCTTAACTGGCGGTCGCACAGATACGCAGTATTTT. As protein: CASSLTGGRTDTQYF.

V usage is TRBV6-5 and J usage is TRBJ2-7; tentatively, D is TRBD1 (6 bases). The V end was cut by 0 bases, the J end by 0 bases, with 12 bases between. Per germline, CDR1 MNHEY and CDR2 SVGAGI. This CDR3 has 16 residues. In DNA form, the CDR3 reads TGTGCCAGCAGTTACTCGGACGACAGGAGCTCCTACGAGCAGTACTTC. This gives the protein CASSYSDDRSSYEQYF.

This clone was observed once. The rearrangement links TRBV6-5 to TRBJ1-5; a weak D match, TRBD1 (6 bases). CDR1 is MNHEY and CDR2 is SVGAGI in the germline V gene. The CDR3 spans 14 residues. Trimming left V 2 bases short and J 3 bases short, with 8 bases between. The CDR3 protein is CASSYNRVNQPQHF. The DNA for the CDR3 is TGTGCCAGCAGTTACAACAGGGTCAATCAGCCCCAGCATTTT.

The chain carries TRBV5-6 and TRBJ2-7; D is possibly TRBD1 (5 bases). Trimming stripped 4 bases from V and 0 bases from J, with 11 bases between. Germline CDR1 is SGHDT and CDR2 is YYEEEE. This CDR3 has 14 amino acids. CDR3 in amino acids: CASSRAGNSYEQYF. The CDR3 DNA is TGTGCCAGCAGCCGGGCAGGGAACTCCTACGAGCAGTACTTC.

This chain links TRBV7-9 with TRBJ1-6; D not certain. The V gene's germline CDR1 is SEHNR and CDR2 FQNEAQ (reference sequence). The germline V and J ends were trimmed by 1 base and 9 bases, with 13 bases remaining between them. The CDR3 is 15 residues long. CDR3 DNA sequence: TGTGCCAGCAGCTTAGAGGTCCTTGGGAGTTCACCCCTCCACTTT. Encoded protein: CASSLEVLGSSPLHF. Full variable domain (remainder filled in from reference TRBV7-9 and TRBJ1-6): DTGVSQNPRHKITKRGQNVTFRCDPISEHNRLYWYRQTLGQGPEFLTYFQNEAQLEKSRLLSDRFSAERPKGSFSTLEIQRTEQGDSAMYLCASSLEVLGSSPLHFGNGTRLTVT.

The rearrangement uses TRBV5-1 and TRBJ2-2; D call uncertain. The CDR3 loop spans 11 amino acids. In germline, CDR1 is SGHRS, CDR2 YFSETQ. Trimming stripped 4 bases from V and 9 bases from J, with 7 bases between. The CDR3 here is CASSLDRELFF. In DNA, the CDR3 is TGCGCCAGCAGCCTTGACCGGGAGCTGTTTTTT.

V gene TRBV7-9 combines with J gene TRBJ2-1, with 8 bases fitting TRBD2. Germline V gene lookup returns CDR1 SEHNR and CDR2 FQNEAQ (reference sequence). The CDR3 totals 16 residues. The V and J ends lost 5 bases and 9 bases, in that order; junction bases with no gene match: 15. CDR3 residues: CASSPTAGVRVFEQFF. Here the CDR3 DNA reads TGTGCCAGCAGCCCCACAGCGGGAGTACGTGTATTTGAGCAGTTCTTC.

The chain has TRBV29-1 and TRBJ2-7, with TRBD1 identical over 10 bases. The CDR3 totals 14 residues. Germline CDR1 reads SQVTM; CDR2 reads ANQGSEA. The V and J ends lost 6 bases and 4 bases, in that order; junction bases with no gene match: 9. The CDR3 protein is CSVRPGQGSYEQYF. As DNA, the CDR3 is TGCAGCGTGAGACCGGGACAGGGGTCGTACGAGCAGTACTTC.

This rearrangement joins TRBV27 to TRBJ2-2; the D gene is possibly TRBD2 (6 bases). The CDR3 runs to 16 residues. Per germline, CDR1 MNHEY and CDR2 SMNVEV (reference sequence). V lost 0 bases to trimming and J lost 3 bases, with 11 bases between them. The CDR3 bases are TGTGCCAGCAGTTTATCGGGCGGAGGGTACACCGGGGAGCTGTTTTTT. Translating gives CASSLSGGGYTGELFF.

The genes are TRBV27 and TRBJ1-1; D gene unclear. Germline V gene lookup returns CDR1 MNHEY and CDR2 SMNVEV (reference sequence). Between the trimmed V and J ends, which lost 6 bases and 1 base, there was a span of 15 bases. The CDR3 loop spans 15 amino acids. CDR3 residues: CASSPLAAANTEAFF. CDR3 bases: TGTGCCAGCAGCCCCTTGGCCGCGGCGAACACTGAAGCTTTCTTT.

This chain joins TRBV7-6 and TRBJ2-1; 10 nucleotides line up with TRBD2. Germline values: CDR1 SGHVS, CDR2 FNYEAQ. The V gene end was trimmed by 5 bases and the J gene end by 4 bases; junction bases not matched to a gene: 5. This CDR3 comprises 15 residues. The CDR3 nucleotides read TGTGCCAGCAGCCCTTCTAGCGGGGGATACAATGAGCAGTTCTTC. Its protein product is CASSPSSGGYNEQFF.